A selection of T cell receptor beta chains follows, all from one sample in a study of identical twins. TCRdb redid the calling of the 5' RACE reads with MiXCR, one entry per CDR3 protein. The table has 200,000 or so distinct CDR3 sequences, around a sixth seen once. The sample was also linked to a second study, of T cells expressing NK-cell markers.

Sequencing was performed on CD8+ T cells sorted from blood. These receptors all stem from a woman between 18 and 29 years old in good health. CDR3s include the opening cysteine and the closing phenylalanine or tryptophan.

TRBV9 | CASSVRQANDVDTGELFF
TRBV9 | CASSVEFSGTDTQYF
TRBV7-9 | CASPTGENTEAFF
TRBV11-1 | CASSLGETNYGYTF
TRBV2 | CARTAEPTGELFF
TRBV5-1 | CASSAGGRIYEQYF
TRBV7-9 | CASSSAIGARPYEQYF
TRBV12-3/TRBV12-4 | CASSTWDQPQHF
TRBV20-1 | CSAMREVSGRAPYEQYF
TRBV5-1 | CASSRTQTDTQYF
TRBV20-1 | CSALRLAQQFF
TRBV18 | CASSPGSGTYNEQFF
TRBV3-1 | CASSHPVGTEAFF
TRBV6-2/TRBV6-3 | CASSSGSSSYEQYF
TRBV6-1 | CASSAGLATGELFF
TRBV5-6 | CASSLVGVNYGYTF
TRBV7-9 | CASSLAGTGVNEQFF
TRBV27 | CASSSDPGMGSGNEQFF
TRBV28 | CASSPRAGRAVTDTQYF
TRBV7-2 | CASSLPRFSYEQYF
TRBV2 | CASSTRLAGVEQYF
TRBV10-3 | CATTIGVNEQFF
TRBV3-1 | CASGETGAMNEQYF
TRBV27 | CASSLIRPMGTDTQYF
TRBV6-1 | CASTNDAHRHEQYF
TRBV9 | CASSVPRDSPSAENEQFF
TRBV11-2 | CASSRGQGYGEKLFF
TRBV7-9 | CASSPPGLAIHNEQFF
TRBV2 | CANVLSGPQGHGYTF
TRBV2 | CASSDGVTEQYF
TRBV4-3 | CASSQVQGLFTEAFF
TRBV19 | CASRGPDRNIQYF
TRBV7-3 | CASSLIAGESYEQYF
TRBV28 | CASSYGTSETLTDTQYF
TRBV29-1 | CSVGPGDTGELFF
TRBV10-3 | CAISPASGSSFHEQYF
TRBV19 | CASMRLGYRGDEAFF
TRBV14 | CASSQVPQGPTEAFF
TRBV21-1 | CASNPWTGKETQYF